The rows below give T cell receptor beta chains drawn from one sample of a study of metastatic and nonmetastatic thyroid tumors. TCRdb reanalyzed the PCR reads via MiXCR. The repertoire includes roughly 19,000 clones, roughly 22% of them detected once, and about 10% sits in the top ten. Source material: tumor tissue. All receptors come from a male donor with papillary thyroid cancer or a benign thyroid nodule (not recorded which). Some clones in this sample may be carry-over from other donors' samples. CDR3s include the opening cysteine and the closing phenylalanine or tryptophan. Fields, in order: D gene, V gene, J gene, clone size, CDR3 protein, CDR3 DNA. D genes are given only for firm matches. The size entry is marked missing in some rows and otherwise reads once, few, many or a size class.

d_call: -; v_call: TRBV7-8; j_call: TRBJ2-3; clone_size: many; cdr3_aa: CASSFGAYTDTQYF; cdr3_nt: TGTGCCAGCTCCTTCGGGGCGTATACAGATACGCAGTATTTT
d_call: TRBD1; v_call: TRBV9; j_call: TRBJ2-3; clone_size: many; cdr3_aa: CASSLGTVLGDTQYF; cdr3_nt: TGTGCCAGCAGTCTAGGGACAGTGCTGGGAGATACGCAGTATTTT
d_call: TRBD2; v_call: TRBV2; j_call: TRBJ2-3; clone_size: -; cdr3_aa: CASSEEPSGGTDTQYF; cdr3_nt: TGTGCCAGCAGTGAAGAACCTAGCGGGGGGACAGATACGCAGTATTTT
d_call: -; v_call: TRBV6-1; j_call: TRBJ2-7; clone_size: few; cdr3_aa: CASSRTWGKHEQYF; cdr3_nt: TGTGCCAGCAGTAGGACATGGGGTAAGCACGAGCAGTACTTC
d_call: -; v_call: TRBV7-7; j_call: TRBJ2-5; clone_size: many; cdr3_aa: CASSTMGGETQYF; cdr3_nt: TGTGCTAGCAGCACGATGGGAGGAGAGACCCAGTACTTC
d_call: -; v_call: TRBV11-3; j_call: TRBJ2-7; clone_size: medium-sized; cdr3_aa: CASSSEGGRYEQYF; cdr3_nt: TGTGCCAGCAGCTCAGAAGGAGGGCGGTACGAGCAGTACTTC
d_call: TRBD2; v_call: TRBV11-2; j_call: TRBJ2-1; clone_size: many; cdr3_aa: CASSFPHGLAGEGEQFF; cdr3_nt: TGTGCCAGCAGCTTCCCCCATGGACTAGCGGGAGAGGGTGAGCAGTTCTTC
d_call: TRBD1; v_call: TRBV30; j_call: TRBJ1-1; clone_size: once; cdr3_aa: CAWSVDPGQGGSAFF; cdr3_nt: TGTGCCTGGAGTGTAGATCCGGGACAGGGGGGATCAGCTTTCTTT
d_call: TRBD2; v_call: TRBV6-4; j_call: TRBJ2-3; clone_size: many; cdr3_aa: CASSDSLAGPDTQYF; cdr3_nt: TGTGCCAGCAGTGACTCACTAGCGGGACCAGATACGCAGTATTTT
d_call: -; v_call: TRBV30; j_call: TRBJ2-3; clone_size: many; cdr3_aa: CAWSAGGTDTQYF; cdr3_nt: TGTGCCTGGAGTGCGGGAGGCACAGATACGCAGTATTTT
d_call: -; v_call: TRBV5-1; j_call: TRBJ2-5; clone_size: -; cdr3_aa: CASSSGHLGETQYF; cdr3_nt: TGCGCCAGCAGCTCGGGACACCTAGGGGAGACCCAGTACTTC
d_call: TRBD2; v_call: TRBV7-9; j_call: TRBJ2-7; clone_size: many; cdr3_aa: CASSLTSGSYEQYF; cdr3_nt: TGTGCCAGCAGCCTTACTAGCGGGAGTTACGAGCAGTACTTC
d_call: -; v_call: TRBV19; j_call: TRBJ1-3; clone_size: many; cdr3_aa: CASSILGRTYF; cdr3_nt: TGTGCCAGTAGTATATTGGGTCGGACGTATTTT
d_call: TRBD1; v_call: TRBV12-5; j_call: TRBJ1-2; clone_size: many; cdr3_aa: CASGSTGTGDGYTF; cdr3_nt: TGTGCTAGTGGTTCTACCGGGACAGGGGATGGCTACACCTTC
d_call: TRBD1; v_call: TRBV30; j_call: TRBJ2-2; clone_size: medium-sized; cdr3_aa: CAWSGRDRDTGELFF; cdr3_nt: TGTGCCTGGAGTGGAAGGGACAGAGACACCGGGGAGCTGTTTTTT
d_call: -; v_call: TRBV15; j_call: TRBJ1-1; clone_size: many; cdr3_aa: CATSRDRTRTGAFF; cdr3_nt: TGTGCCACCAGCAGAGATAGGACGAGAACTGGAGCTTTCTTT
d_call: TRBD2; v_call: TRBV6-1; j_call: TRBJ2-7; clone_size: -; cdr3_aa: CASSEAAAGGQDF; cdr3_nt: TGTGCGAGCAGTGAAGCGGCAGCGGGAGGTCAGGACTTC
d_call: -; v_call: TRBV20-1; j_call: TRBJ2-3; clone_size: many; cdr3_aa: CSARVVAWEQYF; cdr3_nt: TGCAGTGCTAGAGTTGTGGCCTGGGAGCAGTATTTT
d_call: TRBD2; v_call: TRBV4-3; j_call: TRBJ2-1; clone_size: -; cdr3_aa: CASSPSGSSYNEQFF; cdr3_nt: TGCGCCAGCAGCCCGAGCGGGAGCTCCTACAATGAGCAGTTCTTC
d_call: TRBD2; v_call: TRBV5-1; j_call: TRBJ2-3; clone_size: many; cdr3_aa: CASSLLGAGGDTQYF; cdr3_nt: TGCGCCAGCAGCTTGTTGGGTGCGGGAGGAGATACGCAGTATTTT
d_call: -; v_call: TRBV12-3/TRBV12-4; j_call: TRBJ1-1; clone_size: many; cdr3_aa: CASSVTNTEAFF; cdr3_nt: TGTGCCAGCAGCGTCACGAACACTGAAGCTTTCTTT
d_call: -; v_call: TRBV15; j_call: TRBJ2-3; clone_size: -; cdr3_aa: CATSSGRVSTDTQYF; cdr3_nt: TGTGCCACCAGCTCGGGCCGGGTGAGCACAGATACGCAGTATTTT
d_call: -; v_call: TRBV19; j_call: TRBJ2-7; clone_size: many; cdr3_aa: CASSIRAGSSYEQYF; cdr3_nt: TGTGCCAGTAGTATACGAGCGGGTAGCTCCTACGAGCAGTACTTC
d_call: TRBD1; v_call: TRBV5-1; j_call: TRBJ1-1; clone_size: medium-sized; cdr3_aa: CASSYGQGGTEAFF; cdr3_nt: TGCGCCAGCAGTTACGGACAGGGAGGGACTGAAGCTTTCTTT
d_call: -; v_call: TRBV7-2; j_call: TRBJ2-7; clone_size: few; cdr3_aa: CASTGTGYEQYF; cdr3_nt: TGTGCCTCCACCGGGACGGGATACGAGCAGTACTTC
d_call: -; v_call: TRBV28; j_call: TRBJ2-2; clone_size: medium-sized; cdr3_aa: CASSLGGLANTGELFF; cdr3_nt: TGTGCCAGCAGTTTAGGGGGACTGGCGAACACCGGGGAGCTGTTTTTT